This entry is about one TCR beta chain. This entry comes from a study of cytomegalovirus exposure and HLA in healthy donors. Both 60 Vbeta primers and 13 Jbeta primers went into the PCR. The method was immunoSEQ multiplex PCR; TCRdb's version includes in-frame clones alone and lacks a portion of them. The table includes some 120,000 clones, over 60% detected once. This CDR3 has 14 residues. Germline CDR1 and CDR2: MRHNA and SNTAGT. With 3 bases removed from V and 0 bases from J, the gap between germline ends came to 7 bases. The chain has TRBV6-4 and TRBJ2-3, with D possibly being TRBD2 (6 bases). The clonotype originates from a female donor in good health and CMV-seronegative. Sequenced sample: PBMCs. The chain's CDR3 is CASSERGSTDTQYF. CDR3 in DNA: TGTGCCAGCAGTGAACGGGGGAGCACAGATACGCAGTATTTT.